A selection of T cell receptor beta chains follows, all from one sample in a study of beta chain features in type 1 diabetes. Method: immunoSEQ multiplex PCR; TCRdb's copy keeps in-frame clones and lacks some. This repertoire shows 620,000 or so clones, about 16% found once; its top ten account for 0.07% to 0.095%. Material for sequencing was naive CD4+ T cells from blood. These receptors were obtained from a man aged 18-30 years in good health. Both conserved end residues are part of each CDR3. A D gene is named only where the DNA matches it firmly. A row's size may be missing; if present it is once, few, many or a size class.

TRBV7-9	-	-	TRBJ2-4	CASSLSGSGNIQYF	TGTGCCAGCAGCTTAAGCGGAAGTGGAAACATTCAGTACTTC
TRBV29-1	few	TRBD1	TRBJ2-5	CSVVTQGLRETQYF	TGCAGCGTAGTCACACAGGGGCTACGAGAGACCCAGTACTTC
TRBV27	-	TRBD2	TRBJ2-3	CASSLGLAGGQADTQYF	TGTGCCAGCAGTCTCGGACTAGCGGGGGGGCAAGCAGATACGCAGTATTTT
TRBV10-3	-	TRBD1	TRBJ2-7	CAISKLTGGKDEQYF	TGTGCCATCAGTAAACTGACAGGGGGCAAGGACGAGCAGTACTTC
TRBV7-2	few	-	TRBJ2-7	CASSLAPEGSYEQYF	TGTGCCAGCAGCTTAGCGCCGGAGGGCTCCTACGAGCAGTACTTC
TRBV10-3	few	-	TRBJ2-1	CAISLLRGSYNEQFF	TGTGCCATCAGTCTTCTCCGCGGTTCCTACAATGAGCAGTTCTTC
TRBV28	-	-	TRBJ1-2	CASSSRGQGYTF	TGTGCCAGCAGTTCCCGTGGCCAAGGCTACACCTTC
TRBV5-1	-	-	TRBJ1-1	CARTWANEGTEAFF	TGCGCCAGGACATGGGCTAATGAGGGGACTGAAGCTTTCTTT
TRBV28	-	-	TRBJ2-7	CASSPVGTYEQYF	TGTGCCAGCAGTCCCGTAGGCACCTACGAGCAGTACTTC
TRBV10-3	few	-	TRBJ2-3	CAISEGFPGDTQYF	TGTGCCATCAGTGAAGGTTTCCCGGGGGATACGCAGTATTTT
TRBV7-3	few	-	TRBJ2-1	CASSLGTNNEQFF	TGTGCCAGCAGCCTTGGGACAAACAATGAGCAGTTCTTC
TRBV9	-	TRBD1	TRBJ2-3	CASSVAGGANTDTQYF	TGTGCCAGCAGCGTTGCAGGGGGCGCAAACACAGATACGCAGTATTTT
TRBV10-3	-	-	TRBJ1-1	CAIRQDLNTEAFF	TGTGCCATCCGGCAGGACCTTAACACTGAAGCTTTCTTT
TRBV7-2	few	TRBD1	TRBJ2-1	CASLYPDRGGNEQFF	TGTGCCAGCTTATACCCGGACAGGGGAGGCAATGAGCAGTTCTTC
TRBV7-3	few	TRBD1	TRBJ2-7	CASSPKEQGAEQYF	TGTGCCAGCAGCCCCAAAGAACAGGGGGCCGAGCAGTACTTC
TRBV6-5	few	-	TRBJ1-4	CASSYSGGSGEKLFF	TGTGCCAGCAGTTACTCTGGCGGGTCCGGTGAAAAACTGTTTTTT
TRBV7-3	few	-	TRBJ2-5	CASSLTGFYETQYF	TGTGCCAGCAGCTTAACGGGGTTTTACGAGACCCAGTACTTC
TRBV28	-	-	TRBJ2-7	CASGLNYEQYF	TGTGCCAGCGGCCTGAATTACGAGCAGTACTTC
TRBV27	few	TRBD2	TRBJ2-1	CASSLLSFGTSGQFF	TGTGCCAGCAGTTTATTATCCTTTGGGACTAGCGGGCAGTTCTTC
TRBV6-8	-	-	TRBJ1-1	CARGRTEEAFF	TGTGCAAGGGGGAGGACTGAGGAAGCTTTCTTT
TRBV7-2	-	TRBD1	TRBJ1-5	CASSLAGTVNQPQHF	TGTGCCAGCAGCTTAGCCGGGACAGTCAATCAGCCCCAGCATTTT
TRBV5-1	-	-	TRBJ2-7	CASTLGPETGKRRDYEQYF	TGCGCCAGCACCTTAGGCCCAGAAACAGGGAAACGTCGCGACTACGAGCAGTACTTC
TRBV19	-	TRBD2	TRBJ2-1	CASSISGGVDRNEQFF	TGTGCCAGTAGTATCAGCGGGGGGGTAGATCGGAATGAGCAGTTCTTC
TRBV9	-	-	TRBJ2-2	CASSVAHTGELFF	TGTGCCAGCAGCGTAGCTCACACCGGGGAGCTGTTTTTT
TRBV28	-	-	TRBJ1-1	CASSLEGQNTEAFF	TGTGCCAGCAGTTTAGAAGGGCAGAACACTGAAGCTTTCTTT
TRBV28	-	-	TRBJ2-2	CASSPSTELFF	TGTGCCAGCAGCCCCTCTACGGAGCTGTTTTTT
TRBV18	-	TRBD1	TRBJ2-7	CASSPTGGGEQYF	TGTGCCAGCTCACCTACAGGGGGTGGCGAGCAGTACTTC
TRBV7-2	few	TRBD1	TRBJ2-4	CASSPRTGGLAKNIQYF	TGTGCCAGCAGCCCCCGGACAGGGGGTTTAGCCAAAAACATTCAGTACTTC
TRBV25-1	few	TRBD2	TRBJ2-5	CASSESGSGRARETQYF	TGTGCCAGCAGTGAATCCGGTAGCGGGAGGGCCCGAGAGACCCAGTACTTC
TRBV27	few	-	TRBJ2-7	CASSSSGLWGSYEQYF	TGTGCCAGCAGTTCCTCGGGTCTCTGGGGGAGTTACGAGCAGTACTTC
TRBV25-1	few	-	TRBJ2-1	CASSPAPGATGQNEQFF	TGTGCCAGCAGCCCAGCCCCCGGGGCGACAGGCCAAAATGAGCAGTTCTTC
TRBV30	-	-	TRBJ2-7	CAWRKGPVRWYEQYF	TGTGCCTGGAGGAAAGGGCCAGTCAGGTGGTACGAGCAGTACTTC
TRBV9	-	-	TRBJ1-5	CASPRAAYSNQPQHF	TGTGCCAGCCCCCGGGCTGCCTATAGCAATCAGCCCCAGCATTTT
TRBV19	-	-	TRBJ2-7	CASSKYSYEQYF	TGTGCCAGTAGTAAATACTCCTACGAGCAGTACTTC
TRBV28	few	-	TRBJ1-2	CATETAANYGYTF	TGTGCCACCGAAACAGCGGCTAACTATGGCTACACCTTC
TRBV11-1	few	TRBD1	TRBJ2-1	CASSQGQGPYNEQFF	TGTGCCAGCAGCCAAGGACAGGGCCCCTACAATGAGCAGTTCTTC
TRBV4-1	-	-	TRBJ2-3	CASSQPWDTQYF	TGCGCCAGCAGCCAGCCTTGGGATACGCAGTATTTT
TRBV7-2	many	TRBD1	TRBJ2-1	CASSLMGQKQFF	TGTGCCAGCAGCTTAATGGGACAGAAGCAGTTCTTC
TRBV12-5	-	-	TRBJ1-1	CASALGGDFTEAFF	TGTGCTAGTGCTTTAGGGGGGGATTTCACTGAAGCTTTCTTT
TRBV13	few	-	TRBJ2-5	CASSLGREETQYF	TGTGCCAGCAGCTTAGGGCGGGAAGAGACCCAGTACTTC
TRBV27	few	TRBD2	TRBJ2-3	CASSKPGLAVEQYF	TGTGCCAGCAGTAAACCGGGACTAGCGGTGGAGCAGTATTTT
TRBV23-1	-	TRBD1	TRBJ2-5	CASSQLHGQGEETQYF	TGCGCCAGCAGTCAATTACACGGACAGGGGGAAGAGACCCAGTACTTC
TRBV29-1	few	-	TRBJ2-1	CSVEVTLYNEQFF	TGCAGCGTTGAAGTGACACTTTACAATGAGCAGTTCTTC
TRBV6-5	-	-	TRBJ2-7	CASSYRRDGTYEQYF	TGTGCCAGCAGTTACCGACGGGACGGTACCTACGAGCAGTACTTC
TRBV7-2	few	-	TRBJ1-2	CASSLERGAGGYTF	TGTGCCAGCAGCTTAGAAAGGGGCGCAGGCGGCTACACCTTC
TRBV9	-	-	TRBJ1-2	CASSVVMDDGSYTF	TGTGCCAGCAGCGTAGTAATGGATGACGGATCCTACACCTTC
TRBV4-3	few	-	TRBJ1-5	CASNYDRFSNQPQHF	TGCGCCAGCAACTATGACAGATTTAGCAATCAGCCCCAGCATTTT